Below are 30 T cell receptor beta chains sequenced from a single sample in a study of T-cell memory formation after mild COVID-19. Via MiXCR, TCRdb re-called the 5' RACE reads, giving one row per CDR3 protein. The sample has approximately 500,000 distinct CDR3 sequences, 20% to 30% seen once. Sequencing was carried out using PBMCs or a T cell subset sorted from them (not recorded which). The receptors were sampled from an adult woman who had mild COVID-19 (a few samples of this study predate the infection). Cell type and time point are not known.

The rearrangement uses TRBV6-5 and TRBJ2-5, with 11 bases aligning to TRBD2. V was clipped by 2 bases and J by 6 bases; unmatched bases: 5. Germline V gives CDR1 MNHEY, CDR2 SVGAGI. This CDR3 spans 15 amino acids. CDR3: CASSYDTSGSQTQYF. As DNA, the CDR3 is TGTGCCAGCAGTTACGATACTAGCGGGAGTCAGACCCAGTACTTC.

This clonotype was seen only a few times. This chain connects TRBV5-1 to TRBJ2-3, with D perhaps assigned TRBD1 or TRBD2 (5 bases each). V lost 0 bases, J lost 2 bases, and 19 bases lay in between. There are 18 residues in the CDR3. The germline gives CDR1 SGHRS, CDR2 YFSETQ. CDR3: CASSLVFGDHLLTDTQYF. CDR3 DNA: TGCGCCAGCAGCTTGGTGTTCGGGGACCACCTCCTCACAGATACGCAGTATTTT.

This chain joins TRBV2 and TRBJ1-6, with 7 bases that match TRBD1. The V segment lost 7 bases and the J segment 10 bases; nucleotides outside the gene matches: 10. This CDR3 has 14 amino acids. CDR1 SNHLY and CDR2 FYNNEI come from the germline V gene. CDR3 residues: CASNTDRDRSPLHF. CDR3 DNA sequence: TGTGCCAGCAACACAGACAGGGACCGATCACCCCTCCACTTT.

This clonotype came up a few times. The chain carries TRBV12-3 or TRBV12-4 and TRBJ2-1, with TRBD2 matching 9 bases. V trimming: 5 bases; J trimming: 6 bases; junction bases outside the gene matches: 17. This CDR3 spans 18 amino acids. CDR3: CASSTSWGREGPPNEQFF. The CDR3 nucleotides read TGTGCCAGCAGTACAAGTTGGGGGCGGGAGGGCCCTCCCAATGAGCAGTTCTTC.

This chain uses TRBV12-3 or TRBV12-4 with TRBJ2-5; TRBD2 might be the D (6 bases). The CDR3 runs 16 residues. V shed 0 bases and J shed 4 bases, with 15 bases lying between them. CDR3 loop: CASSLALAPGGETQYF. CDR3 nucleotide sequence: TGTGCCAGCAGTTTAGCGCTGGCGCCCGGGGGAGAGACCCAGTACTTC.

This clonotype was picked up a small number of times. The chain combines TRBV29-1 with TRBJ2-7, with no clear D. The V end was cut by 0 bases, the J end by 0 bases, with 6 bases between. The germline CDR1 and CDR2 sequences are SQVTM and ANQGSEA. CDR3 size: 13 residues. The CDR3 spells CSVEDRTSYEQYF. The CDR3 DNA follows: TGCAGCGTTGAAGATAGGACCTCCTACGAGCAGTACTTC.

This clonotype was found a few times. The V call is TRBV6-2 or TRBV6-3, the J call TRBJ2-7; 7 nucleotides line up with TRBD1. The CDR3 spans 13 residues. Per the germline V gene, CDR1 is MNHEY and CDR2 is SVGEGT. J was trimmed by 5 bases and V by 6 bases; bases with no gene match: 7. CDR3 residues: CASRQTGTNEQYF. The CDR3 nucleotides read TGTGCCAGCAGACAGACAGGGACGAACGAGCAGTACTTC.

This clonotype was picked up a small number of times. The chain couples TRBV5-1 to TRBJ2-1, with 7 positions matching TRBD2. The germline V gene has CDR1 SGHRS and CDR2 YFSETQ. The V gene end was trimmed by 3 bases and the J gene end by 8 bases; junction bases not matched to a gene: 2. The CDR3 is made up of 12 amino acids. The CDR3 is CASSSTSDEQFF. CDR3 coding DNA: TGCGCCAGCAGCTCCACTAGCGATGAGCAGTTCTTC.

This clonotype has at least ten counts. This chain joins TRBV12-3 or TRBV12-4 and TRBJ1-1; maybe TRBD1 (6 bases). CDR3 size: 17 residues. Trimming removed 1 base from V and 3 bases from J, with 18 bases in between. In DNA, the CDR3 is TGTGCCAGCAGTTTAGAGATTATGAGAGGGGGATACACTGAAGCTTTCTTT. Protein: CASSLEIMRGGYTEAFF.

This clonotype was detected only a few times. The chain has TRBV5-4 and TRBJ1-2, with D tentatively TRBD1 (6 bases). The ends were cut back, 3 bases at V and 3 bases at J, with 18 bases in the middle. Germline CDR1 and CDR2: SGHNT and YYREEE (reference sequence). The CDR3 runs 16 residues. The CDR3 sequence: CASSSARQEDYYGYTF. The CDR3 nucleotides are TGTGCCAGCAGCTCGGCGAGACAGGAGGACTACTATGGCTACACCTTC.

This clonotype was counted a few times. This chain links TRBV29-1 with TRBJ1-2; TRBD1 matches 8 bases. Germline CDR1 is SQVTM and CDR2 is ANQGSEA. J was trimmed by 1 base and V by 1 base; bases with no gene match: 2. The CDR3 is made up of 14 amino acids. The CDR3 protein is CSVEGGQVNYGYTF. CDR3 in DNA: TGCAGCGTTGAAGGGGGACAGGTTAACTATGGCTACACCTTC.

This clonotype was recorded many times. The V call is TRBV7-6, the J call TRBJ2-2; no definite D call. Germline lookup yields CDR1 SGHVS and CDR2 FNYEAQ. The CDR3 is 14 amino acids. Trimming removed 2 bases from V and 2 bases from J, with 6 bases in between. The CDR3 is CASSLRGNTGELFF. The CDR3 region has the DNA TGTGCCAGCAGCTTAAGAGGAAACACCGGGGAGCTGTTTTTT.

The gene calls are TRBV7-9 and TRBJ2-7, with 13 nucleotides matching TRBD2. The V and J ends lost 5 bases and 5 bases, in that order; junction bases with no gene match: 6. The CDR3 sequence is 15 residues long. CDR1 and CDR2 from the germline V gene are SEHNR and FQNEAQ (reference sequence). CDR3 sequence (DNA): TGTGCCAGCAGCACTAGCGGGAGGGCCGTCAACGAGCAGTACTTC. Its protein product is CASSTSGRAVNEQYF. The full variable domain, completed using reference TRBV7-9 and TRBJ2-7, is DTGVSQNPRHKITKRGQNVTFRCDPISEHNRLYWYRQTLGQGPEFLTYFQNEAQLEKSRLLSDRFSAERPKGSFSTLEIQRTEQGDSAMYLCASSTSGRAVNEQYFGPGTRLTVT.

This clonotype was picked up a small number of times. The chain carries TRBV5-1 and TRBJ2-7; no reliable D call. CDR1 and CDR2 from the germline V gene are SGHRS and YFSETQ. V was cut by 4 bases and J by 0 bases, with 5 bases left in between. The length of the CDR3 is 12 residues. CDR3 DNA: TGCGCCAGCAGCGGGAACTCCTACGAGCAGTACTTC. Protein: CASSGNSYEQYF.

The chain has TRBV7-8 and TRBJ2-5; TRBD1 might be the D (5 bases). Trimming pared 1 base from V and 0 bases from J, leaving 6 bases between. CDR1 and CDR2 from the germline V gene are SGHVS and FQNEAQ. This CDR3 contains 14 residues. CDR3 DNA sequence: TGTGCCAGCAGCTTAGACAGGAACCAAGAGACCCAGTACTTC. It translates to CASSLDRNQETQYF.

This clonotype has just a few counts. The chain recombines TRBV20-1 with TRBJ1-1, with D possibly being TRBD1 (5 bases). V lost 8 bases, J lost 8 bases, and 15 bases lay in between. Germline V gene lookup returns CDR1 DFQATT and CDR2 SNEGSKA (reference sequence). The CDR3 spans 11 residues. This CDR3 is CSWDFLTEAFF. The DNA for the CDR3 is TGCAGTTGGGACTTTTTAACGGAAGCTTTCTTT.

The chain links TRBV19 to TRBJ2-3, with 7 bases matching TRBD1. V dropped 10 bases and J dropped 6; count of bases not matched to a gene: 16. Looked up from germline, CDR1 is LNHDA and CDR2 is SQIVND (reference sequence). The CDR3 totals 15 residues. CDR3 in amino acids: CATHPTGPLRDTQYF. The CDR3 DNA reads TGTGCCACCCACCCGACAGGGCCCCTCAGGGATACGCAGTATTTT.

This chain links TRBV11-1 with TRBJ2-3; 8 bases are shared with TRBD1. Losses at the gene ends were 2 bases for V and 4 bases for J; bases not matched to a gene: 2. This CDR3 spans 14 amino acids. Germline assignment: CDR1 SGHAT and CDR2 FQDESV (reference sequence). This chain's CDR3 is CASSLLTGADTQYF. For the CDR3, the DNA is TGTGCCAGCAGCTTATTGACAGGGGCAGATACGCAGTATTTT.

This sequence joins TRBV19 and TRBJ2-1; 7 positions agree with TRBD2. Germline V lookup: CDR1 LNHDA, CDR2 SQIVND (reference sequence). With 6 bases clipped from V and 2 bases from J, the junction kept 10 bases outside the gene matches. The CDR3 spans 16 residues. The CDR3 sequence: CASRIGLAAPYNEQFF. The CDR3 nucleotides are TGTGCCAGTAGGATTGGGCTAGCGGCCCCCTACAATGAGCAGTTCTTC.

J is TRBJ2-2 and V is TRBV20-1; 10 bases line up with TRBD2. Germline CDR1 and CDR2: DFQATT and SNEGSKA (reference sequence). This CDR3 has 16 amino acids. V gave up 4 bases and J gave up 0 bases; unmatched junction bases: 5. CDR3 sequence reads: CSAIGLADANTGELFF. In DNA, the CDR3 is TGCAGTGCTATAGGACTAGCGGACGCGAACACCGGGGAGCTGTTTTTT.

The CDR3 reads CASRSGGLNSPLHF. The CDR3, as DNA: TGTGCCAGCAGGTCAGGGGGGCTCAATTCACCCCTCCACTTT. The chain couples TRBV12-3 or TRBV12-4 to TRBJ1-6; 7 bases match TRBD1. V lost 6 bases to trimming and J lost 7 bases; unmatched junction nucleotides: 6. CDR3 length: 14 amino acids.

This clonotype appeared a few times. The chain's CDR3 is CAWIGRESGANEQFF. CDR3 nucleotide sequence: TGTGCCTGGATTGGACGTGAATCGGGGGCGAATGAGCAGTTCTTC. The genes are TRBV30 and TRBJ2-1, with D perhaps TRBD1 or TRBD2 (6 bases each). CDR3 length: 15 residues. V was clipped by 4 bases and J by 7 bases, with 20 bases between them. From germline, CDR1 is GTSNPN and CDR2 SVGIG (reference sequence).

The chain is built from TRBV7-9 and TRBJ1-3; possibly TRBD1 for D (5 bases). The CDR3 extends over 16 amino acids. The ends were cut back, 7 bases at V and 4 bases at J, with 20 bases in the middle. Germline-derived CDR1 and CDR2 are SEHNR and FQNEAQ (reference sequence). The CDR3 DNA reads as TGTGCCAGCACAGATCTCGGCAGGGCCATAGGAAACACCATATATTTT. It specifies CASTDLGRAIGNTIYF.

This clonotype occurred a few times. CDR3 residues: CASSLVTASEQYF. The CDR3 DNA follows: TGTGCCAGCAGCTTAGTAACCGCCTCGGAGCAGTACTTC. This sequence joins TRBV7-2 and TRBJ2-7, with unresolved D. CDR1 SGHTA and CDR2 FQGNSA come from the germline V gene. V was trimmed by 1 base and J by 7 bases, leaving 11 bases between them. The CDR3 consists of 13 residues.

As concerns this clonotype: The CDR3 does not close with the conserved phenylalanine or tryptophan, likely indicating a read error. The rearrangement uses TRBV29-1 and TRBJ2-1; 12 bases map to TRBD2. The trim removed 3 bases at V and 6 bases at J, leaving 6 bases unmatched. CDR1 is SQVTM and CDR2 is ANQGSEA in the germline V gene. The CDR3 is made up of 15 amino acids. The CDR3 DNA follows: TGCAGCGTTGAGGCACTAGCGGGAGGACCCAATGAGCAGTTCTTA. Protein: CSVEALAGGPNEQFL.

The chain links TRBV4-1 to TRBJ1-1; D remains ambiguous. The CDR3 consists of 16 residues. Germline lookup yields CDR1 MGHRA and CDR2 YSYEKL. The V end was cut by 0 bases, the J end by 5 bases, with 16 bases between. The CDR3 spells CASSQERGDPGTEAFF. CDR3 in DNA: TGCGCCAGCAGCCAAGAACGAGGCGACCCGGGGACTGAAGCTTTCTTT.

The V and J genes are TRBV18 and TRBJ2-7; possibly TRBD2 for D (5 bases). Trimming removed 5 bases from V and 9 bases from J, with 17 bases in between. Germline V gene data show CDR1 as KGHSH and CDR2 as LQKENI. The CDR3 is made up of 13 amino acids. This CDR3 is CASSKDLGVWQYF. CDR3 bases: TGTGCCAGCTCAAAGGATCTCGGGGTTTGGCAGTACTTC.

This clonotype was detected many times. V and J are TRBV18 and TRBJ2-5; a possible D gene is TRBD1 (6 bases). The CDR3 is made up of 15 amino acids. Trimming shortened V by 3 bases and J by 0 bases, and 11 bases separated the two germline ends. The germline gives CDR1 KGHSH, CDR2 LQKENI. Here the CDR3 reads CASSPTQGYQETQYF. In DNA form, the CDR3 reads TGTGCCAGCTCACCTACGCAGGGGTACCAAGAGACCCAGTACTTC.

The J gene is TRBJ1-2, the V gene TRBV28; 9 positions agree with TRBD1. The trim removed 6 bases at V and 7 bases at J, leaving 3 bases unmatched. CDR1 and CDR2 (germline): MDHEN, SYDVKM. This CDR3 has 12 residues. The CDR3: CASRLGQGGYTF. The CDR3 DNA reads as TGTGCCAGCAGGTTGGGACAGGGTGGCTACACCTTC.

The chain uses TRBV7-9 and TRBJ2-1, with D possibly being TRBD2 (6 bases). Trimming left V 7 bases short and J 5 bases short, with 15 bases between. CDR3 length: 14 amino acids. The germline V gene encodes CDR1 SEHNR and CDR2 FQNEAQ (reference sequence). This chain's CDR3 is CASTSTRGHNEQFF. The CDR3 bases are TGTGCCAGCACCTCGACTAGAGGGCACAATGAGCAGTTCTTC.